This TCR beta chain was sequenced in a study of T cells after yellow fever vaccination. A note on this clonotype: Its antigen is not known.

TCRdb ran MiXCR on the 5' RACE reads and lists one entry per CDR3 protein. Among about 170,000 distinct CDR3 sequences listed, 11% were seen once. Overall study findings and caveats: The secondary response showed a weaker magnitude and a faster peak, day 5 versus 15.

The CDR3 extends over 14 amino acids. Trimming removed 4 bases at V and 9 bases at J, with 17 bases between. The germline V gene has CDR1 SGDLS and CDR2 YYNGEE. This clonotype originated in a man younger than 35 who received the YFV17D yellow fever vaccine. The genes are TRBV9 and TRBJ2-4, with a weak D call TRBD2 (5 bases). This material consisted of CD8+ T cells sorted from PBMCs, taken 15 days after the yellow fever booster vaccination. CDR3 protein: CASSSGLPLGIQYF. Written as DNA, the CDR3 is TGTGCCAGCAGCTCCGGACTTCCCCTGGGCATTCAGTACTTC.